This T cell receptor beta chain was captured in a study of cytomegalovirus exposure and HLA in healthy donors. Details on this clone: The antigen is undetermined.

The PCR contained 60 Vbeta and 13 Jbeta primers. Produced via immunoSEQ multiplex PCR; TCRdb's table is partial and in-frame only. In all, the sample yields just over 150,000 clones. Whole-study findings and limits: Immune exposure information comprised only CMV serostatus.

The germline CDR1 and CDR2 sequences are SQVTM and ANQGSEA. The V segment lost 7 bases and the J segment 11 bases; nucleotides outside the gene matches: 8. There are 13 residues in the CDR3. This rearrangement joins TRBV29-1 to TRBJ2-1; 13 bases are shared with TRBD2. Sequencing used PBMCs. This TCR derives from an older woman in good health and CMV-seronegative. The CDR3 protein is CSGSGLAGTKQFF. The CDR3 coding sequence is TGCAGCGGATCGGGACTAGCGGGGACCAAGCAGTTCTTC.